A selection of T cell receptor beta chains follows, all from one sample in a study of breast tumors, draining lymph nodes, adjacent tissues. One entry per CDR3 protein, called by TCRdb with MiXCR from the multiplex PCR reads. The data contain some 65,000 distinct CDR3 sequences, 40% to 55% of them singletons. Specimen: breast tumor tissue. The receptors stem from a female donor with breast cancer. Some clones in this sample may be carry-over from other donors' samples. Each CDR3 is given with its conserved first and last residue. The D gene is left open where the match is weak. Clone size, where shown, is once, few, many, or a class for clones that have expanded.

CDR3 protein | CDR3 DNA | clone size | D gene | J gene | V gene
CASSQVGTGRFWNTIYF | TGTGCCAGCAGCCAAGTCGGCACTGGTCGGTTTTGGAACACCATATATTTT | many | - | TRBJ1-3 | TRBV14
CASSLMGIAGGPASYNEQFF | TGTGCCAGCAGTTTAATGGGGATAGCGGGAGGGCCTGCCTCCTACAATGAGCAGTTCTTC | - | TRBD2 | TRBJ2-1 | TRBV27
CATSDSEFAEQFF | TGTGCCACCAGTGACTCCGAATTCGCCGAGCAGTTCTTC | - | - | TRBJ2-1 | TRBV24-1
CASSKTPSGRAYNEQFF | TGTGCCAGCAGTAAAACCCCCAGCGGGAGGGCCTACAATGAGCAGTTCTTC | few | TRBD2 | TRBJ2-1 | TRBV7-2
CASSQNGVQETQYF | TGTGCCAGCAGCCAAAACGGGGTTCAAGAGACCCAGTACTTC | many | - | TRBJ2-5 | TRBV11-2
CASSPDRGGDSEQFF | TGTGCCAGCAGCCCGGACAGGGGCGGGGACAGTGAGCAGTTCTTC | - | TRBD1 | TRBJ2-1 | TRBV7-9
CASSLRGVSYNSPLHF | TGTGCCAGCAGCTTAAGGGGGGTGTCCTATAATTCACCCCTCCACTTT | many | - | TRBJ1-6 | TRBV7-9
CSANNEYRGPLNTEAFF | TGCAGTGCAAATAACGAATACAGGGGGCCCCTGAACACTGAAGCTTTCTTT | - | TRBD1 | TRBJ1-1 | TRBV20-1
CASSLQGFEQFF | TGTGCCAGCAGCTTACAGGGGTTTGAGCAGTTCTTC | many | TRBD1 | TRBJ2-1 | TRBV5-6
CASSLDGPSGYEQYF | TGTGCCAGCAGCTTAGATGGTCCTAGCGGCTACGAGCAGTACTTC | many | TRBD2 | TRBJ2-7 | TRBV11-3
CASSAQREGLYEQYF | TGTGCCAGCAGCGCCCAGCGGGAGGGTCTCTACGAGCAGTACTTC | - | TRBD2 | TRBJ2-7 | TRBV9
CASSRGTGYTEAFF | TGCGCCAGCAGCCGCGGGACAGGGTACACTGAAGCTTTCTTT | few | TRBD1 | TRBJ1-1 | TRBV4-1
CASSSGTENSPLHF | TGTGCCAGCAGCTCCGGGACAGAGAATTCACCCCTCCACTTT | many | TRBD1 | TRBJ1-6 | TRBV7-3
CSASVGAGYTF | TGCAGTGCTAGTGTGGGTGCGGGCTACACCTTC | once | - | TRBJ1-2 | TRBV20-1
CASRRNGPANTEAFF | TGTGCCAGCAGAAGAAACGGCCCTGCTAACACTGAAGCTTTCTTT | few | - | TRBJ1-1 | TRBV11-3
CASSQLRLAGGLEQYF | TGCGCCAGCAGCCAATTGCGACTAGCGGGGGGCCTTGAGCAGTATTTT | - | TRBD2 | TRBJ2-3 | TRBV4-1
CASRKQGVRTGELFF | TGTGCCAGCAGGAAACAGGGAGTAAGAACCGGGGAGCTGTTTTTT | many | - | TRBJ2-2 | TRBV7-9
CASSVEGTYNSPLHF | TGTGCCAGCAGCGTAGAAGGGACGTATAATTCACCCCTCCACTTT | - | - | TRBJ1-6 | TRBV7-4
CSARDTGDNYGYTF | TGCAGTGCTAGAGACACAGGTGATAACTATGGCTACACCTTC | - | - | TRBJ1-2 | TRBV20-1
CASSQYFVSYNSPLHF | TGCGCCAGCAGCCAATACTTCGTCAGCTATAATTCACCCCTCCACTTT | many | - | TRBJ1-6 | TRBV4-1
CSARGGTSGIETQYF | TGCAGTGCTAGAGGGGGGACTAGCGGGATTGAGACCCAGTACTTC | - | TRBD2 | TRBJ2-5 | TRBV20-1
CASGYGSGNTIYF | TGTGCTAGTGGTTATGGCTCTGGAAACACCATATATTTT | many | - | TRBJ1-3 | TRBV12-5
CATSRDEGFQPQHF | TGTGCCACCAGCAGAGATGAGGGGTTTCAGCCCCAGCATTTT | - | - | TRBJ1-5 | TRBV15
CASSSGTGQTNEKLFF | TGTGCCAGCAGCTCAGGGACAGGACAAACTAATGAAAAACTGTTTTTT | many | TRBD1 | TRBJ1-4 | TRBV6-2/TRBV6-3
CASSRVEVTGELFF | TGTGCCAGTAGTAGGGTGGAGGTCACCGGGGAGCTGTTTTTT | - | - | TRBJ2-2 | TRBV19
CSASTTSSGNTIYF | TGCAGTGCTAGCACGACTAGCTCTGGAAACACCATATATTTT | many | - | TRBJ1-3 | TRBV20-1
CAISESGTAFGTGNTGELFF | TGTGCCATCAGTGAGTCTGGAACAGCATTCGGGACAGGGAACACCGGGGAGCTGTTTTTT | medium-sized | TRBD1 | TRBJ2-2 | TRBV10-3
CASSAGTGGKDRNSYEQYF | TGTGCCAGCAGCGCCGGGACAGGGGGAAAAGACAGGAACTCCTACGAGCAGTACTTC | - | TRBD1 | TRBJ2-7 | TRBV7-2
CASSLARDYRYEQYF | TGTGCCAGCAGCTTAGCGCGGGACTATAGATACGAGCAGTACTTC | - | TRBD2 | TRBJ2-7 | TRBV7-9
CASSLEDSPANTQYF | TGTGCCAGCAGCTTAGAAGACAGCCCCGCTAATACGCAGTATTTT | - | - | TRBJ2-3 | TRBV7-8
CASSVGPPLPGGSPLHF | TGTGCCAGCAGCGTAGGTCCTCCGCTCCCGGGAGGGTCACCCCTCCACTTT | many | - | TRBJ1-6 | TRBV9
CASSEGGGYQPQHF | TGTGCCAGCAGTGAAGGGGGAGGATATCAGCCCCAGCATTTT | many | - | TRBJ1-5 | TRBV2
CASSFPNSGGVYEQYFGELFF | - | - | - | TRBJ2-2 | TRBV12-3/TRBV12-4
CASSNPVGPQETQYF | TGTGCCAGCAGTAACCCGGTCGGCCCCCAAGAGACCCAGTACTTC | - | - | TRBJ2-5 | TRBV6-2/TRBV6-3
CASRDRTVQPQHF | TGTGCCAGCAGGGACAGGACCGTTCAGCCCCAGCATTTT | many | TRBD1 | TRBJ1-5 | TRBV6-1
CASTLYQDNSPLHF | TGTGCCAGCACTCTATATCAGGATAATTCACCCCTCCACTTT | - | - | TRBJ1-6 | TRBV7-9
CASSQGQTGVPFHF | TGCGCCAGCAGCCAAGGACAAACGGGGGTCCCCTTCCACTTT | - | - | TRBJ1-6 | TRBV3-1
CSAEGLAGGVESYEQYF | TGCAGTGCGGAAGGACTAGCGGGAGGGGTGGAGTCCTACGAGCAGTACTTC | few | TRBD2 | TRBJ2-7 | TRBV20-1
CASSQDKMDPREAQYF | TGCGCCAGCAGCCAAGATAAAATGGACCCTCGGGAGGCCCAGTACTTC | once | TRBD2 | TRBJ2-5 | TRBV4-1
CASSDRGSWGLQETQYF | TGTGCCAGCAGCGACCGCGGATCCTGGGGATTACAAGAGACCCAGTACTTC | many | - | TRBJ2-5 | TRBV5-5
CAWSFTVNTEAFF | TGTGCCTGGAGTTTCACAGTGAACACTGAAGCTTTCTTT | - | - | TRBJ1-1 | TRBV30
CASSVVPDRAAFF | TGTGCCAGCAGCGTAGTTCCCGACAGGGCAGCTTTCTTT | few | TRBD1 | TRBJ1-1 | TRBV9
CAGLPYQETQYF | TGTGCCGGCCTACCTTACCAAGAGACCCAGTACTTC | - | - | TRBJ2-5 | TRBV6-6
CATSDSRGYQETQYF | TGTGCCACCAGTGATTCCAGGGGGTACCAAGAGACCCAGTACTTC | many | TRBD1 | TRBJ2-5 | TRBV24-1
CASSLAGLEAFF | TGTGCCAGCAGTTTAGCGGGCTTGGAAGCTTTCTTT | - | - | TRBJ1-1 | TRBV12-3/TRBV12-4
CSATGTSGNLNTDTQYF | TGCAGTGCTACCGGGACTAGCGGGAACCTTAACACAGATACGCAGTATTTT | few | TRBD2 | TRBJ2-3 | TRBV20-1
CASSPLTGTGELLF | TGTGCCAGCTCACCTTTGACAGGGACCGGGGAGCTGTTATTT | - | TRBD1 | TRBJ2-2 | TRBV18
CASSQGHYGYTF | TGTGCCAGCAGTCAAGGGCACTATGGCTACACCTTC | - | - | TRBJ1-2 | TRBV6-5
CATQGLWTDTQYF | TGTGCCACACAGGGACTATGGACAGATACGCAGTATTTT | many | - | TRBJ2-3 | TRBV12-3/TRBV12-4
CASSATPGAGGYTF | TGTGCCAGCAGTGCCACCCCCGGGGCGGGTGGCTACACCTTC | once | - | TRBJ1-2 | TRBV12-3/TRBV12-4
CASSLVRAGSYEQYF | TGTGCCAGCAGCTTGGTACGGGCGGGTTCCTACGAGCAGTACTTC | many | - | TRBJ2-7 | TRBV7-8
CAIASGEGYTF | TGTGCCATCGCCTCCGGCGAAGGCTACACCTTC | many | - | TRBJ1-2 | TRBV10-3
CAIAQGSGGLFF | TGTGCCATCGCCCAAGGCAGCGGGGGGCTGTTTTTT | - | TRBD2 | TRBJ2-2 | TRBV10-3
CASSEFRGSDTQYF | TGTGCCAGCAGTGAGTTCAGGGGGTCCGATACGCAGTATTTT | many | TRBD1 | TRBJ2-3 | TRBV2
CASRGPGQDEQYF | TGCGCCAGCAGGGGACCGGGTCAGGACGAGCAGTACTTC | many | - | TRBJ2-7 | TRBV5-1